This T cell receptor beta chain was captured by sequencing in a study of T cells in women clearing cervical HPV infection. Study-level information: Donors had HPV16-related CIN3 or worse; 2 had invasive cancer. Case blood was drawn a median roughly 150 days after lesion detection.

CDR3 length: 11 residues. Germline V lookup: CDR1 DFQATT, CDR2 SNEGSKA (reference sequence). Worth noting for this clone: As yet, its antigen is unknown. The sequenced fragment ends 3 residues before the CDR3 boundary, so the rest is inferred from the germline J gene.

Study observations and caveats: TRBV6-7 abundance was lower in cases than controls (around 0.1% versus 0.15%).

Repertoires were generated with immunoSEQ multiplex PCR, while TCRdb's copy carries only in-frame clones and drops some. The sample totals some 28,000 clones; its top ten clones hold roughly 17%. The sequence was obtained from a woman between 18 and 75 years old with a cervical HPV16 infection that either progressed to CIN3+ or cleared (not recorded which). The rearrangement links TRBV20-1 to TRBJ1-1; D is unclear. Sequences were obtained from blood buffy coat. Partial CDR3 DNA: TGCAGTGCTAGGCCGGGTTCCGAA. Encoded protein: CSARPGSE. The entire CDR3 protein is CSARPGSEAFF.